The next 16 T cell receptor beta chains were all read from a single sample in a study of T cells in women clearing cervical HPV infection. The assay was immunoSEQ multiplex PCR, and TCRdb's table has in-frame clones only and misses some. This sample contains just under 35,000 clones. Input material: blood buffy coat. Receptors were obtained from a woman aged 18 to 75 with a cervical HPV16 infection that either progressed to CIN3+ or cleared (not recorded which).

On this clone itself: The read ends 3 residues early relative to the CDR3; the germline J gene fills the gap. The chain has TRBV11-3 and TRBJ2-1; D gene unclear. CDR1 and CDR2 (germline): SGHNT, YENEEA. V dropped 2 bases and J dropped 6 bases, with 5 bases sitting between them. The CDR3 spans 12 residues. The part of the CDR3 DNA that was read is TGTGCCAGCAGCTTAAGGCCCAATGAG. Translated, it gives CASSLRPNE. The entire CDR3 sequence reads CASSLRPNEQFF.

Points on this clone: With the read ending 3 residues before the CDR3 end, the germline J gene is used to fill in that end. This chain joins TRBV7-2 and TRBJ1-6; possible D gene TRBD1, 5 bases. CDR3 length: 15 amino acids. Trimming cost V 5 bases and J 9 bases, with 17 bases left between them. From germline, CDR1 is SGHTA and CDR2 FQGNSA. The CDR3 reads CASSEGTGGRSPLHF. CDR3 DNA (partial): TGTGCCAGCAGCGAAGGGACGGGGGGACGTTCACCC.

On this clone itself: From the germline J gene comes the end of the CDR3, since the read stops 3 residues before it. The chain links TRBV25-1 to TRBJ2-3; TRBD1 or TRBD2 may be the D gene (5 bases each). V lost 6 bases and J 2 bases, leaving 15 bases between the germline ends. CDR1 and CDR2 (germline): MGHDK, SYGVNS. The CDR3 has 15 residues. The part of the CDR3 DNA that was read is TGTGCCAGCAGCCCGAGGGCAGGGAACACAGATACG. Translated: CASSPRAGNTDT. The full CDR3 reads CASSPRAGNTDTQYF. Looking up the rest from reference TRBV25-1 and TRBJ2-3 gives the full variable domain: EADIYQTPRYLVIGTGKKITLECSQTMGHDKMYWYQQDPGMELHLIHYSYGVNSTEKGDLSSESTVSRIRTEHFPLTLESARPSHTSQYLCASSPRAGNTDTQYFGPGTRLTVL.

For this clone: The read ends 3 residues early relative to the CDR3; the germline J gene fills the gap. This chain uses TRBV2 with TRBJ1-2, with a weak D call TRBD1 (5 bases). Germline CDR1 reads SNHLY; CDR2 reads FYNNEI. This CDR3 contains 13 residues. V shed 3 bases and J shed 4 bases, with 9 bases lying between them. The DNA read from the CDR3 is TGTGCCAGCAGTGATGACAGTGGCTATGGC. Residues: CASSDDSGYG. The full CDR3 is CASSDDSGYGYTF.

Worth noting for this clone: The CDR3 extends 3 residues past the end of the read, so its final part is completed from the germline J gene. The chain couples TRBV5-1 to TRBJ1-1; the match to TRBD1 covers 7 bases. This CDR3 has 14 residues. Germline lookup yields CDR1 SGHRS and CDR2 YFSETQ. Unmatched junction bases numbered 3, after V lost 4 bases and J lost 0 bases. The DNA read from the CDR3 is TGCGCCAGCAGCCCCCAGGGGGTGAACACTGAA. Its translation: CASSPQGVNTE. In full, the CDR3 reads CASSPQGVNTEAFF.

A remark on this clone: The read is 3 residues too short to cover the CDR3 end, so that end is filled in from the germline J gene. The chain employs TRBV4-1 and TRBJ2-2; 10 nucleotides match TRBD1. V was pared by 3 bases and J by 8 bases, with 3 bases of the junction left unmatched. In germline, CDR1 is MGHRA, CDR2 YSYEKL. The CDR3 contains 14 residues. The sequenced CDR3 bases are TGCGCCAGCAGCCAGGACAGGGGGTTAGGGGAG. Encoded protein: CASSQDRGLGE. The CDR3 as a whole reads CASSQDRGLGELFF.

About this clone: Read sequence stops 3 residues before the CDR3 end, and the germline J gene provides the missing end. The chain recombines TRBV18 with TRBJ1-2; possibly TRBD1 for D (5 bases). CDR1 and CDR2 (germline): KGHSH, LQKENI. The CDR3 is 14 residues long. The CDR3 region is CASSPPPVTDTYTF. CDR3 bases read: TGTGCCAGCTCACCACCCCCGGTGACAGATACC. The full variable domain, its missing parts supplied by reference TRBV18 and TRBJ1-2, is NAGVMQNPRHLVRRRGQEARLRCSPMKGHSHVYWYRQLPEEGLKFMVYLQKENIIDESGMPKERFSAEFPKEGPSILRIQQVVRGDSAAYFCASSPPPVTDTYTFGSGTRLTVV.

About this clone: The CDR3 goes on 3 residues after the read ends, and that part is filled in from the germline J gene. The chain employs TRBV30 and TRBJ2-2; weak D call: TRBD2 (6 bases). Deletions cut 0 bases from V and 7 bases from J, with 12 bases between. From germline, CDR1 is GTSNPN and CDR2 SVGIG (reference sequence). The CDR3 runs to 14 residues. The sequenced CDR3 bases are TGTGCCTGGAGTGTTGGAGGGTTCGACGGGGAG. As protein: CAWSVGGFDGE. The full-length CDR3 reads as CAWSVGGFDGELFF.

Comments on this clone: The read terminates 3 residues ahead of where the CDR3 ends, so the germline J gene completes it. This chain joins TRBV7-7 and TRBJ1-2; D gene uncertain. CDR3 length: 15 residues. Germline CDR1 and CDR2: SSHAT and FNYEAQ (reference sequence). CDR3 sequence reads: CASSDGLAGVYDYTF. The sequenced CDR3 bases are TGTGCCAGCAGCGATGGACTAGCGGGAGTTTACGAC.

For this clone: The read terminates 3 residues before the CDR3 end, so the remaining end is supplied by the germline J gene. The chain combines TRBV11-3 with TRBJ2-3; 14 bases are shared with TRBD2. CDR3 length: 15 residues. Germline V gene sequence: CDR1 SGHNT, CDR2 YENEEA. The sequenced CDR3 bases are TGTGCCAGCAGCTCGGGACTAGCGGGAGCCGAGACG. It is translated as CASSSGLAGAET. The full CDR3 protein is CASSSGLAGAETQYF.

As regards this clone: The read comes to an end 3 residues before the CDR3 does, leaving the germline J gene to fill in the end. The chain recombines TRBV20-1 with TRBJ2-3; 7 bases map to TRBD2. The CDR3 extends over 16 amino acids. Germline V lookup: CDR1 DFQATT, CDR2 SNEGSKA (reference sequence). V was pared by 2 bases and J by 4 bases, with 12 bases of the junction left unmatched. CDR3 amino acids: CSARTGSGGSPDTQYF. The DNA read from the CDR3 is TGCAGTGCTAGAACCGGTAGTGGCGGGAGCCCAGATACG.

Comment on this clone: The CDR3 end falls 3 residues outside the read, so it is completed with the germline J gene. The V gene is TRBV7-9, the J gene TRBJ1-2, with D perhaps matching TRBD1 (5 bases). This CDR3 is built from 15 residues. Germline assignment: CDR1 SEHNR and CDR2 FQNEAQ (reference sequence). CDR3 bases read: TGTGCCAGCAGCCGCGGGACTAGCGGCTCCTACGAC. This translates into CASSRGTSGSYD. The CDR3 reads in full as CASSRGTSGSYDYTF.

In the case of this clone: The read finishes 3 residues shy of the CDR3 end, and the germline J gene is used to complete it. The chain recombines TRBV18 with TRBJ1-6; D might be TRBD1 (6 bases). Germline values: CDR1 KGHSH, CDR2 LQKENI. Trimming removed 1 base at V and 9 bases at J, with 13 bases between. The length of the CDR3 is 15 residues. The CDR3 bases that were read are TGTGCCAGCTCACCACGAACAGGGTTTACTTCACCC. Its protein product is CASSPRTGFTSP. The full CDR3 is CASSPRTGFTSPLHF.

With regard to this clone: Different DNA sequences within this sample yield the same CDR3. The DNA read from the CDR3 is TGCAGCGTAAGGGGCTCCTATGGC. Residues: CSVRGSYG. The whole CDR3 protein is CSVRGSYGYTF. The J gene is TRBJ1-2, the V gene TRBV29-1, with a weak D call TRBD1 (5 bases). The read ends 3 residues early relative to the CDR3; the germline J gene fills the gap. The CDR3 has 11 residues. Per the germline V gene, CDR1 is SQVTM and CDR2 is ANQGSEA. The germline V and J ends were trimmed by 6 bases and 4 bases, with 9 bases remaining between them. Filled out from reference TRBV29-1 and TRBJ1-2, the complete variable domain reads SAVISQKPSRDICQRGTSLTIQCQVDSQVTMMFWYRQQPGQSLTLIATANQGSEATYESGFVIDKFPISRPNLTFSTLTVSNMSPEDSSIYLCSVRGSYGYTFGSGTRLTVV.

CDR3 DNA, as far as it was read: TGTGCCAGCAGCTTGAAACAGGGGGTGGAAAAA. Translating gives CASSLKQGVEK. The whole CDR3 sequence reads CASSLKQGVEKLFF. This chain joins TRBV5-4 and TRBJ1-4, with TRBD1 matching over 8 bases. The read stops 3 residues short of the end of the CDR3; the missing end is completed from the germline J gene. CDR1 is SGHNT and CDR2 is YYREEE in the germline V gene (reference sequence). V shed 1 base and J 8 bases; nucleotides not matched to a gene: 4. CDR3 length equals 14 residues.

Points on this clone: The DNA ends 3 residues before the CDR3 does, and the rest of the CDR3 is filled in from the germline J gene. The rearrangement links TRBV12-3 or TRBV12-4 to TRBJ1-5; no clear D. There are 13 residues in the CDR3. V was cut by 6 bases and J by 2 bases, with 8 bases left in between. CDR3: CASRDTGNQPQHF. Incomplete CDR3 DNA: TGTGCCAGCAGGGATACAGGCAATCAGCCC.